The subject of this entry is one TCR beta chain. The antigen remains undetermined. It was from approximately 22-30 mg of unsorted bulk tissue that RNA and DNA were co-extracted. The CDR3 runs 15 residues. Germline loops: CDR1 LNHDA, CDR2 SQIVND (reference sequence). V was pared by 5 bases and J by 7 bases, with 15 bases between. This sample stems from a study of tumor-infiltrating lymphocytes in primary liver carcinoma. The wider study: Men as well as women, aged 30 to 69 years, made up the patients. Regardless of tissue type, samples showed similar yields of roughly 3.5 to 7.5 million productive TCRbeta reads.

Total RNA (approximately 500 ng) served as template for TCR beta cDNA synthesis primed by a constant-region primer. Slightly modified ARM-PCR with three nested multiplex PCR rounds yielded TCR beta libraries. PCR rounds one and two used TRBV1-TRBV30 forward primers with a C-beta reverse primer for roughly 10 cycles each. TCRdb ran MiXCR on the multiplex PCR reads and lists one entry per CDR3 protein. In the table there are 100,000 or so distinct CDR3 sequences, about 70% of which are singletons. Study-wide findings and caveats: Among top clones, only about 7-24% appeared in all five tumor regions. Overlap in tumor-adjacent and tumor-blood pairs fell below that of tumor region pairs.

The genes are TRBV19 and TRBJ1-6; tentatively, D is TRBD1 (6 bases). The clonotype originates from a woman in her fifties or sixties with primary liver carcinoma and hepatitis B virus infection. Sequenced material: liver tumor tissue from sampling region 5. Specified subset: tumor region T5, tumor centre. The CDR3: CASSPRDTQNSPLHF. CDR3 bases: TGTGCCAGTAGTCCACGGGACACGCAGAATTCACCCCTCCACTTT. Combining the CDR3 with reference TRBV19 and TRBJ1-6 gives the whole variable domain DGGITQSPKYLFRKEGQNVTLSCEQNLNHDAMYWYRQDPGQGLRLIYYSQIVNDFQKGDIAEGYSVSREKKESFPLTVTSAQKNPTAFYLCASSPRDTQNSPLHFGNGTRLTVT.